The T cell receptor beta chain described here comes from a study of T-cell reconstitution after alpha-beta-depleted transplantation in children. This clonotype was observed at least ten times. Unique molecular identifiers were incorporated during preparation of the TCRbeta library. TCRdb redid the calling of the PCR reads with MiXCR, one entry per CDR3 protein. The sample carries 300,000 to 400,000 distinct CDR3 sequences, approximately 12% recorded once. This CDR3 is built from 12 residues. With V trimmed by 7 bases and J by 5 bases, 6 bases remained unmatched. Looked up from germline, CDR1 is SQVTM and CDR2 is ANQGSEA.

The J gene is TRBJ2-3, the V gene TRBV29-1, with TRBD1 matching over 7 bases. This material consisted of PBMCs, taken from the stem cell graft. This clonotype originated in a human donor who donated a stem cell graft to a child with Fanconi anemia. CDR3 in amino acids: CSGIQGRDTQYF. The CDR3 nucleotides read TGCAGCGGGATACAGGGGCGAGATACGCAGTATTTT.